A single sample gave rise to the 6 T cell receptor beta chains below, sequenced in a study of vaccination and CD4 T cells after COVID-19. For these receptors, no antigen is known. Treatment here: roughly 10-day PBMC culture with coronavirus spike peptide pools or control peptides (ViraFEST assay). The Oncomine TCR Beta short-read assay sequenced DNA from cultured CD4+ T cells. TCRdb used MiXCR to reprocess the PCR reads, holding one entry per CDR3 protein. The table has several thousand distinct CDR3 sequences, about two thirds seen once; the top ten hold approximately 15%. Sample: cultured CD4+ T cells from blood, taken after SARS-CoV-2 vaccination. The origin of the receptors is a human donor with COVID-19.

This rearrangement joins TRBV7-9 to TRBJ2-3; D unresolved. Trimming shortened V by 4 bases and J by 6 bases, and 14 bases separated the two germline ends. Germline CDR1 SEHNR, CDR2 FQNEAQ (reference sequence). The CDR3 is made up of 14 amino acids. For the CDR3, the DNA is TGTGCCAGCAGCTCCCTCGGGTCTTTGGATACGCAGTATTTT. It translates to CASSSLGSLDTQYF.

The chain uses TRBV11-3 and TRBJ2-3; TRBD1 aligns across 8 bases. J gave up 0 bases and V 5 bases, and 7 bases lay outside the gene matches. CDR1 and CDR2 (germline): SGHNT, YENEEA. The CDR3 sequence is 16 residues long. This chain's CDR3 is CASSTSRTGSTDTQYF. CDR3 coding DNA: TGTGCCAGCAGCACAAGCAGGACAGGGAGCACAGATACGCAGTATTTT.

This clonotype appeared once. V is TRBV21-1 and J is TRBJ2-3; TRBD2, the table's D call, lacks a check against the DNA. TRBV21-1 counts as a pseudogene. The CDR3 covers 17 residues. The CDR3 region is CASSKSVLARGTDTQYF. CDR3 DNA: TGTGCCAGCAGCAAAAGCGTGCTAGCGAGAGGCACAGATACGCAGTATTTT.

The chain carries TRBV28 and TRBJ2-2; possibly TRBD2 for D (5 bases). The CDR3 has 15 amino acids. Trimming left V 6 bases short and J 4 bases short, with 15 bases between. CDR1 and CDR2 (germline): MDHEN, SYDVKM. CDR3 bases: TGTGCCAGCAGACCCCCGAAAGGAGGCACCGGGGAGCTGTTTTTT. It yields the protein CASRPPKGGTGELFF.

The chain joins TRBV27 to TRBJ1-4; D might be TRBD1 (5 bases). CDR1 and CDR2 from the germline V gene are MNHEY and SMNVEV (reference sequence). The length of the CDR3 is 15 residues. V was cut by 5 bases and J by 2 bases, with 12 bases left in between. The CDR3 sequence is CASSPRDRTNEKLFF. In DNA, the CDR3 is TGTGCCAGCAGTCCCAGGGATCGGACTAATGAAAAACTGTTTTTT.

This chain joins TRBV6-2 or TRBV6-3 and TRBJ2-3; the match to TRBD2 covers 7 bases. J was trimmed by 2 bases and V by 6 bases; bases with no gene match: 8. From germline, CDR1 is MNHEY and CDR2 SVGEGT. This CDR3 spans 15 amino acids. CDR3 residues: CASSPPGGYTDTQYF. The CDR3 nucleotides read TGTGCCAGCAGCCCCCCGGGGGGATACACAGATACGCAGTATTTT.